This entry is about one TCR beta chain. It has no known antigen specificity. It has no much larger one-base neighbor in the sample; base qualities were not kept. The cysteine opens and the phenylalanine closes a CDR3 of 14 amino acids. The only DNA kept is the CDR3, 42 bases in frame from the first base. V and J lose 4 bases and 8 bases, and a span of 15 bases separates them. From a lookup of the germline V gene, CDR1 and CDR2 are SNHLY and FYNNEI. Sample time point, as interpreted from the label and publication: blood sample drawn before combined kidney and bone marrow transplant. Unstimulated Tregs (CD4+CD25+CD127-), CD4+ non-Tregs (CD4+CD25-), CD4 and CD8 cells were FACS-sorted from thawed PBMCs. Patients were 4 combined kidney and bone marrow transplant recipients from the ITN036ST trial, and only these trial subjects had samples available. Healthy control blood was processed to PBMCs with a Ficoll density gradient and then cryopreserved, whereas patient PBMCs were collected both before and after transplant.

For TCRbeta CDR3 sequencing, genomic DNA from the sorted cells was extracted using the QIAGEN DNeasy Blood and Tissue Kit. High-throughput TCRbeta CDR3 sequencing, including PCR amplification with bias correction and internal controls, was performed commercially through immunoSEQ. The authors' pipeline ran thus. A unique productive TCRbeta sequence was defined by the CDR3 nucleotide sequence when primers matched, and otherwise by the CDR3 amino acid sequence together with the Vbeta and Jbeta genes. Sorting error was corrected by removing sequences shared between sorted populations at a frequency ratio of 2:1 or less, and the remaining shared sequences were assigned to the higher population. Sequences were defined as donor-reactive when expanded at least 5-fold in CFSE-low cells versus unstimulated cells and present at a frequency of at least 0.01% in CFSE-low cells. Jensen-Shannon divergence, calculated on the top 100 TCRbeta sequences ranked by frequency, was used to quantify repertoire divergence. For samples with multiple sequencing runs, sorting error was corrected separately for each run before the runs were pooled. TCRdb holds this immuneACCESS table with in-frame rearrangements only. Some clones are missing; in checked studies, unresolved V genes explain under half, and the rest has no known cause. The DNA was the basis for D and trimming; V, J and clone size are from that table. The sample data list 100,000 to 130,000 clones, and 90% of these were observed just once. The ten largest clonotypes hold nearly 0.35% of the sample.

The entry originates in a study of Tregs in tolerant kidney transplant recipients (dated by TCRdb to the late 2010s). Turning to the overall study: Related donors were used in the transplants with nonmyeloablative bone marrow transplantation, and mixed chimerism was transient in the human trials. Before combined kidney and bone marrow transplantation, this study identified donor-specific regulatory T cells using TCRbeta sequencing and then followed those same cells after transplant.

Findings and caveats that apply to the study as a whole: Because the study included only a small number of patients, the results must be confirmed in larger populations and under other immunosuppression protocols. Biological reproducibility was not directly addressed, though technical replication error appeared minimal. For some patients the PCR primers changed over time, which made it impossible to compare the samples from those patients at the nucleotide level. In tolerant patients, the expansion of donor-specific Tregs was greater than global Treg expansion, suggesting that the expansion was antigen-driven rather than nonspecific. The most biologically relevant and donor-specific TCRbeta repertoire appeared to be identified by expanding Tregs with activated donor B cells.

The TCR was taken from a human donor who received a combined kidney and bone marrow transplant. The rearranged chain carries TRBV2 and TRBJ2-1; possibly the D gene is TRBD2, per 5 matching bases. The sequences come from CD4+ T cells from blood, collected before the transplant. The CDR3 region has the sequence CASSVARGGDEQFF. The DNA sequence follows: TGTGCCAGCAGTGTGGCTCGGGGTGGCGATGAGCAGTTCTTC.